Listed below are T cell receptor beta chains from one sample, sequenced in a study of T cell responses to AZD1222 COVID-19 vaccine. Clones were read by immunoSEQ multiplex PCR, and TCRdb kept only the in-frame ones, dropping some. This table has around 70,000 clones, roughly nine tenths appearing once. The sample was peripheral blood, taken 28 days after the second AZD1222 dose. Source of these receptors: an adult who received the AZD1222 COVID-19 vaccine. Each CDR3 is given with its conserved first and last residue. Fields, in order: clone size, V gene, J gene, D gene, CDR3 DNA, CDR3 protein. A D gene is named only where the DNA matches it firmly. The size field is filled for only some rows; it gives once, few, many or a size class.

>-|TRBV6-4|TRBJ2-2|-
TGTGCCAGCAGTATCAACGTGATGTCCGGGGAGCTGTTTTTT
CASSINVMSGELFF
>-|TRBV5-6|TRBJ1-6|-
TGTGCCAGCAGCTTGGGTCAGGGCTCAATTTCGAGGAATTCACCCCTCCACTTT
CASSLGQGSISRNSPLHF
>-|TRBV11-3|TRBJ1-2|TRBD1
TGTGCCAGCAGCTCGCGGACAGGGGATGGCTACACCTTC
CASSSRTGDGYTF
>few|TRBV5-6|TRBJ1-1|-
TGTGCCAGCAGCTTGTTAGGCACAGGGCTTATGAACACTGAAGCTTTCTTT
CASSLLGTGLMNTEAFF
>-|TRBV19|TRBJ1-2|-
TGTGCCAGTAGTATATCCCGGGGGGCGAACTATGGCTACACCTTC
CASSISRGANYGYTF
>-|TRBV4-1|TRBJ1-4|-
TGCGCCAGCAGCCAAGATGGGGGGCGCCGGCTGTTTTTT
CASSQDGGRRLFF
>-|TRBV27|TRBJ2-7|-
TGTGCCAGCAGGACTGGCCCACACGAGCAGTACTTC
CASRTGPHEQYF
>-|TRBV7-9|TRBJ2-7|-
TGTGCCAGCAGCTTAGCAGGGCAGAAACCCTCCTACGAGCAGTACTTC
CASSLAGQKPSYEQYF
>-|TRBV6-1|TRBJ2-1|-
TGTGCCAGCAGTGGTTACTTCGCGACCTCCTACAATGAGCAGTTCTTC
CASSGYFATSYNEQFF
>-|TRBV12-5|TRBJ2-1|TRBD2
TGTGCTAGTGGTTTGACGAACCGACCGAGCGGGAAGAGCTCCTACAATGAGCAGTTCTTC
CASGLTNRPSGKSSYNEQFF
>-|TRBV3-1/TRBV3-2|TRBJ1-2|-
TGTGCCAGCAGTCCCAGTGACCGACCTAACTATGGCTACACCTTC
CASSPSDRPNYGYTF
>few|TRBV5-8|TRBJ1-2|-
TGTGCCAGCAGCCCGGGCGGGGGTGACTATGGCTACACCTTC
CASSPGGGDYGYTF
>-|TRBV11-2|TRBJ2-1|-
TGTGCCAGCAGCTTATTTCGAGAGCAGTTCTTC
CASSLFREQFF
>-|TRBV3-1/TRBV3-2|TRBJ1-1|-
TGTGCCAGCAGCCAAGTTAACACTGAAGCTTTCTTT
CASSQVNTEAFF
>-|TRBV7-9|TRBJ2-7|-
TGTGCCAGCAGCTTAGGAGGACGTGGGGCGTTTGACGAGCAGTACTTC
CASSLGGRGAFDEQYF
>-|TRBV18|TRBJ1-3|-
TGTGCCAGCTCCGGCGTTTTTGGAAACACCATATATTTT
CASSGVFGNTIYF
>-|TRBV7-9|TRBJ2-2|-
TGTGCCAGCAGCTTAACTGAGACACCCACCGGGGAGCTGTTTTTT
CASSLTETPTGELFF
>-|TRBV5-1|TRBJ2-3|TRBD2
TGCGCCAGCAGCCGGGGGACTAGGGCAGATACGCAGTATTTT
CASSRGTRADTQYF
>few|TRBV18|TRBJ2-1|-
TGTGCCAGCTCACGTATTAGCGGAACCTACAATGAGCAGTTCTTC
CASSRISGTYNEQFF
>-|TRBV19|TRBJ2-2|-
TGTGCCAGTAGTAGGAGGACAGGGGGGATAGCGGGAGGACCCGGGGAGCTGTTTTTT
CASSRRTGGIAGGPGELFF
>-|TRBV9|TRBJ2-1|TRBD2
TGTGCCAGCAGCGTAGGGGTAGCGGGAGGGCCAAACAATGAGCAGTTCTTC
CASSVGVAGGPNNEQFF
>-|TRBV6-2/TRBV6-3|TRBJ2-2|TRBD2
TGTGCCAGCAGTTTCGGGGGGGTTACCGGGGAGCTGTTTTTT
CASSFGGVTGELFF
>-|TRBV27|TRBJ1-3|TRBD1
TGTGCCAGCAGTTCAGACAGGGGGCCTTCTGGAAACACCATATATTTT
CASSSDRGPSGNTIYF
>-|TRBV7-2|TRBJ1-3|-
TGTGCCAGCAGCTTATGGGCAGACCTCTCTGGAAACACCATATATTTT
CASSLWADLSGNTIYF
>-|TRBV7-3|TRBJ1-5|-
TGTGCCAGCAGCTTTGGGTCTAATCAGCCCCAGCATTTT
CASSFGSNQPQHF
>-|TRBV10-3|TRBJ2-1|-
TGTGCCATCAGACCGGACTACTCCTACAATGAGCAGTTCTTC
CAIRPDYSYNEQFF
>-|TRBV5-6|TRBJ2-3|-
TGTGCCAGCAGACGCCGACAGGGCACAGATACGCAGTATTTT
CASRRRQGTDTQYF
>-|TRBV5-3|TRBJ1-3|TRBD1
TGTGCCAGAAGCAAACAGGGGCTTATAAACACCATATATTTT
CARSKQGLINTIYF
>-|TRBV6-2/TRBV6-3|TRBJ2-7|-
TGTGCCAGCAGTTATACCTGGGACGGCCGCTCCTACGAGCAGTACTTC
CASSYTWDGRSYEQYF
>-|TRBV11-2|TRBJ2-2|TRBD1
TGTGCCAGCAGCTTAGTTGGACAGGGGGCTCACACCGGGGAGCTGTTTTTT
CASSLVGQGAHTGELFF
>-|TRBV30|TRBJ1-1|-
TGTGCCTGGTCAGGGAGTGAAGCTTTCTTT
CAWSGSEAFF
>-|TRBV10-3|TRBJ2-1|TRBD2
TGTGCCATCAGTGCATATAGCGGGAGGGCGGCTGAGCAGTTCTTC
CAISAYSGRAAEQFF
>-|TRBV18|TRBJ2-7|-
TGTGCCAGCTCCGTCGGGGCCCCCTACGAGCAGTACTTC
CASSVGAPYEQYF
>-|TRBV7-6|TRBJ2-7|TRBD1
TGTGCCAGCAGCTTAGTAGGGGGACAGTCACTCACCTCCGAGCAGTACTTC
CASSLVGGQSLTSEQYF
>-|TRBV2|TRBJ2-7|-
TGTGCCAGCAGTGAAGTGCCGGGATACGAGCAGTACTTC
CASSEVPGYEQYF
>-|TRBV2|TRBJ2-3|-
TGTGCCAGCGCGGCGCCCCCTCAGGGTAGTACGCAGTATTTT
CASAAPPQGSTQYF
>-|TRBV29-1|TRBJ2-7|TRBD2
TGCAGCGTTGTCTTTGGAGGGAGGGCCAAGTACGAGCAGTACTTC
CSVVFGGRAKYEQYF
>-|TRBV29-1|TRBJ1-2|-
TGCAGCGTCAAGACCGGGCCTATAACTAACTATGGCTACACCTTC
CSVKTGPITNYGYTF
>once|TRBV19|TRBJ1-2|TRBD1
TGTGCCAGTAGGGGGACAGGAGATAACTATGGCTACACCTTC
CASRGTGDNYGYTF
>-|TRBV27|TRBJ1-2|TRBD1
TGTGCCAGCAGTTTGGACAGGGGGTATGGCTACACCTTC
CASSLDRGYGYTF
>-|TRBV29-1|TRBJ1-5|-
TGCAGCGTTGACGAGGGGCGGGGGCAGCCCCAGCATTTT
CSVDEGRGQPQHF
>-|TRBV19|TRBJ1-5|-
TGTGCCAGCGGTTGGGGGCAGGAACGTCAGCCCCAGCATTTT
CASGWGQERQPQHF
>-|TRBV7-2|TRBJ2-1|-
TGTGCCAGCAGCCCCCTGGGGGCGGGAGCGAATGAGCAGTTCTTC
CASSPLGAGANEQFF
>-|TRBV23-1|TRBJ2-2|-
TGCGCCAGCAGCCGATGGGGTTTGAACACCGGGGAGCTGTTTTTT
CASSRWGLNTGELFF
>-|TRBV19|TRBJ1-5|TRBD1
TGTGCCAGTAGTTACCGGGACAGCTATAGCAATCAGCCCCAGCATTTT
CASSYRDSYSNQPQHF
>-|TRBV3-1/TRBV3-2|TRBJ1-2|-
TGTGCCAGCAGCCAAGAGGGCAGAAGCTATGGCTACACCTTC
CASSQEGRSYGYTF
>-|TRBV27|TRBJ1-1|-
TGTGCCAGCAACGGGGGTGGGAACACTGAAGCTTTCTTT
CASNGGGNTEAFF
>-|TRBV5-1|TRBJ2-7|TRBD2
TGCGCCAGCAGCTTGGAAGCGGGAGGTGTGTACGAGCAGTACTTC
CASSLEAGGVYEQYF
>-|TRBV6-6|TRBJ2-2|TRBD2
TGTGCCAGCAGTTACGTGGCGGGAGGAACCGGGGAGCTGTTTTTT
CASSYVAGGTGELFF
>-|TRBV6-5|TRBJ1-6|-
TGTGCCAGCACCCCCAGTAGCTCCTATAATTCACCCCTCCACTTT
CASTPSSSYNSPLHF
>-|TRBV11-2|TRBJ1-4|-
TGTGCCAGCAGCTTAGACAGTATTAATGAAAAACTGTTTTTT
CASSLDSINEKLFF
>-|TRBV5-4|TRBJ2-2|-
TGTGCCAGCAGTCGCGGGACCACGAACACCGGGGAGCTGTTTTTT
CASSRGTTNTGELFF
>-|TRBV5-1|TRBJ1-3|-
TGCGCCAGCAGCTTGACAGTCTCTGGAAACACCATATATTTT
CASSLTVSGNTIYF
>-|TRBV18|TRBJ1-2|TRBD1
TGTGCCAGCCCCGGGACAGCGAGCGCTTATGGCTACACCTTC
CASPGTASAYGYTF
>-|TRBV30|TRBJ1-5|-
TGTGCCTGGAGTTTCCCTTGGGGAAGCAATCAGCCCCAGCATTTT
CAWSFPWGSNQPQHF